This note documents a single T cell receptor beta chain sequence. The antigen is undetermined. The data belong to a study of T cell responses to AZD1222 COVID-19 vaccine. Broader study findings: Donors were chiefly white British, with a greater number of females, and clonal diversity was perhaps underestimated. The breadth and depth of Spike-specific TCRs increased once two AZD1222 doses had been given. Dominant at 160-218 and 743-854, vaccine-associated CD4 TCRs also spanned spike.

Sequencing was performed with immunoSEQ multiplex PCR; in TCRdb, only in-frame clones are kept and a portion is missing. The data show approximately 200,000 clones, approximately 93% seen once. Sequenced here: peripheral blood, sampled 28 days after the second AZD1222 dose. This TCR was sampled from an adult who received the AZD1222 COVID-19 vaccine.

The CDR3 protein is CASSLVLATYGYTF. For the CDR3, the DNA is TGTGCCAGCAGCTTAGTACTGGCGACCTATGGCTACACCTTC. The chain couples TRBV7-9 to TRBJ1-2; D is unresolved. The CDR3 has 14 residues. Germline values: CDR1 SEHNR, CDR2 FQNEAQ (reference sequence). Trimming cost V 1 base and J 4 bases, with 10 bases left between them.